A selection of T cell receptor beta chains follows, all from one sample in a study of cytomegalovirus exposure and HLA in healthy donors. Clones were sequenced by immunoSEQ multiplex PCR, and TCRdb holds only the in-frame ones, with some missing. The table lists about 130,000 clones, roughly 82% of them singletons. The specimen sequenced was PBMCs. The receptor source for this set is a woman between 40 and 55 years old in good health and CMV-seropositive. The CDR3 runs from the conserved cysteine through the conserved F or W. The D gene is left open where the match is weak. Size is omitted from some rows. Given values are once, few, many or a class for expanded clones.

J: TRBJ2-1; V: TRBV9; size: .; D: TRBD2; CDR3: CASSGRTSGRAQSSYNEQFF; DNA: TGTGCCAGCAGCGGCCGGACTAGCGGGAGGGCCCAAAGCTCCTACAATGAGCAGTTCTTC
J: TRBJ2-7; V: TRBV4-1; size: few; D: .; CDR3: CASSPLGRGREQYF; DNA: TGCGCCAGCAGCCCTTTGGGCAGGGGGAGGGAGCAGTACTTC
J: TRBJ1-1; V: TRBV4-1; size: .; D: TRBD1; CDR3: CASSQDLQGAQNTEAFF; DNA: TGCGCCAGCAGCCAAGATTTACAGGGGGCCCAGAACACTGAAGCTTTCTTT
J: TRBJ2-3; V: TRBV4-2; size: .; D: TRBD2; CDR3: CASSHLAGATDTQYF; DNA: TGTGCCAGCAGCCATCTAGCGGGAGCAACAGATACGCAGTATTTT
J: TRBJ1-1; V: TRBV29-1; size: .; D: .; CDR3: CSVEDDMNTEAFF; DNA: TGCAGCGTTGAAGATGACATGAACACTGAAGCTTTCTTT
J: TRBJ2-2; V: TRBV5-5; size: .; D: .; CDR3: CASSLPGVKDGELFF; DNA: TGTGCCAGCAGCTTACCAGGGGTAAAGGACGGGGAGCTGTTTTTT
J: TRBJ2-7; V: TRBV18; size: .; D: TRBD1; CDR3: CASSPKEPGGHEQYF; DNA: TGTGCCAGCTCACCTAAGGAACCAGGGGGCCACGAGCAGTACTTC
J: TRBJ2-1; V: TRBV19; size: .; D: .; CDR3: CASSMVRDIGEQFF; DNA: TGTGCCAGTAGTATGGTACGGGACATAGGTGAGCAGTTCTTC
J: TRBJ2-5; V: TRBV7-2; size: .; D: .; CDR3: CASTKRQAQYF; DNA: TGTGCCAGCACCAAAAGACAGGCCCAGTACTTC
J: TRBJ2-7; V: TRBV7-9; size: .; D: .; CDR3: CASSLAGALYEQYF; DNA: TGTGCCAGCAGCTTAGCGGGAGCCTTATACGAGCAGTACTTC
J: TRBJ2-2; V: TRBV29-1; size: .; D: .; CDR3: CSAGVANTGELFF; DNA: TGCAGCGCCGGGGTCGCGAACACCGGGGAGCTGTTTTTT
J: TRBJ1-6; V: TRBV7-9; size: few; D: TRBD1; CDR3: CASSSYRQGGSPLHF; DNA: TGTGCCAGCAGCTCCTACAGACAGGGAGGTTCACCCCTCCACTTT
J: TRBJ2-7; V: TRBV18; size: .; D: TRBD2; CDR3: CASSPEASGRGEQYF; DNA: TGTGCCAGCTCACCAGAGGCTAGCGGGAGAGGAGAGCAGTACTTC
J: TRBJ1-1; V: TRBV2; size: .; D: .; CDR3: CASIVGGNMGEAFF; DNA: TGTGCCAGCATCGTGGGGGGAAATATGGGTGAAGCTTTCTTT
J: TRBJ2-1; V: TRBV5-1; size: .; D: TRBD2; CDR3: CASSLAGGLYNEQFF; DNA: TGCGCCAGCAGCCTAGCGGGAGGGCTTTACAATGAGCAGTTCTTC
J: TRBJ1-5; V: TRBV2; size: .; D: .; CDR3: CASSDRRGPQPQHF; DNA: TGTGCCAGCAGTGATAGGAGGGGTCCTCAGCCCCAGCATTTT
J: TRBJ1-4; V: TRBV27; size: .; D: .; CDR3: CASSSARDWEKLFF; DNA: TGTGCCAGCAGTTCAGCCAGGGATTGGGAAAAACTGTTTTTT
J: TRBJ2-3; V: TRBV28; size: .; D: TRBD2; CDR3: CASSFRTSGSPDTQYF; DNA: TGTGCCAGCAGTTTTAGGACTAGCGGGAGTCCTGATACGCAGTATTTT